This TCR beta chain derives from a study of response to subunit inactivated influenza vaccine. Findings of the study overall: It was the authors' suggestion that each seasonal influenza vaccination recruits few new T cells.

This clonotype has only a few counts. What it binds is unknown. CDR3 length equals 12 residues. V gave up 4 bases and J gave up 3 bases, with 10 bases separating them. CDR1 is DFQATT, CDR2 SNEGSKA, per germline (reference sequence). TCRdb processed the RT-PCR reads anew with MiXCR; each CDR3 protein has one entry. Seen here are hundreds of thousands of distinct CDR3 sequences, about a fifth observed once, and the top ten hold about 11%. This sample comprised PBMCs from blood, obtained more than 4 days after vaccination. This sequence joins TRBV20-1 and TRBJ2-7, with a weak D call TRBD1 (5 bases). The clonotype comes from a man aged 45 to 65 who received an inactivated influenza vaccine. The CDR3, as DNA: TGCAGTGCTAAGGGGTCATACTACGAGCAGTACTTC. Protein product: CSAKGSYYEQYF.